Listed below are T cell receptor beta chains from one sample, sequenced in a study of blood T cell repertoires in COVID-19. Profiling relied on immunoSEQ multiplex PCR, and the TCRdb table lists in-frame clones only, not all of them. The table lists 350,000 or so clones, about nine tenths of them singletons. The sequenced material came from peripheral blood. The receptors shown here come from an older woman with COVID-19, enrolled during active disease. CDR3s include the opening cysteine and the closing phenylalanine or tryptophan. The D gene is left open where the match is weak. Some rows have no size entry. The others give once, few or many, or a class for an expanded clone.

NA	NA	TRBV9	TRBJ1-2	CASSVEGWGGSGYTF	TGTGCCAGCAGCGTAGAGGGCTGGGGGGGAAGTGGCTACACCTTC
NA	NA	TRBV3-1/TRBV3-2	TRBJ2-5	CASSQVGEKVFRETQYF	TGTGCCAGCAGCCAAGTGGGCGAGAAGGTTTTTAGAGAGACCCAGTACTTC
NA	NA	TRBV30	TRBJ2-7	CAWSRTDSEQYF	TGTGCCTGGAGCAGAACAGATTCCGAGCAGTACTTC
NA	NA	TRBV6-5	TRBJ2-7	CASSRDTSSYEQYF	TGTGCCAGCAGTAGGGACACGTCCTCCTACGAGCAGTACTTC
TRBD1	NA	TRBV29-1	TRBJ1-1	CSVSTGGDAMITEAFF	TGCAGCGTTTCGACAGGGGGCGACGCCATGATCACTGAAGCTTTCTTT
NA	NA	TRBV5-1	TRBJ1-2	CASSLEARGGDYGYTF	TGCGCCAGCAGCTTGGAGGCGCGGGGGGGTGACTATGGCTACACCTTC
TRBD1	NA	TRBV5-6	TRBJ1-5	CASSRQGRKGNQPQHF	TGTGCCAGCAGCCGACAGGGGCGTAAGGGCAATCAGCCCCAGCATTTT
NA	NA	TRBV11-2	TRBJ1-1	CASSRGGSPSPAFF	TGTGCCAGCAGCCGCGGCGGGTCACCCTCTCCCGCTTTCTTT
TRBD1	NA	TRBV5-1	TRBJ1-1	CASSSNMLAGQAKAFF	TGCGCCAGCAGCTCCAACATGCTTGCCGGACAGGCAAAAGCTTTCTTT
NA	NA	TRBV9	TRBJ1-4	CASSVGSREQGREKLFF	TGTGCCAGCAGCGTAGGGAGCCGAGAACAGGGAAGGGAAAAACTGTTTTTT
NA	NA	TRBV5-1	TRBJ2-3	CASSWSGDTQYF	TGCGCCAGCAGCTGGAGTGGAGATACGCAGTATTTT
TRBD1	NA	TRBV5-4	TRBJ2-1	CASSSDRGREQFF	TGTGCCAGCAGCTCAGACAGGGGGCGTGAGCAGTTCTTC
TRBD2	NA	TRBV6-5	TRBJ2-1	CASSYLAGSGGLQFF	TGTGCCAGCAGTTACCTCGCGGGTAGCGGGGGCCTCCAGTTCTTC
NA	once	TRBV14	TRBJ2-6	CASSTRGGGANVLTF	TGTGCCAGCAGTACCAGGGGCGGTGGGGCCAACGTCCTGACTTTC
NA	NA	TRBV2	TRBJ1-1	CASSDIMNTEAFF	TGTGCCAGCAGTGACATCATGAACACTGAAGCTTTCTTT
NA	NA	TRBV4-1	TRBJ1-2	CASSQSGINYGYTF	TGCGCCAGCAGCCAATCAGGGATTAACTATGGCTACACCTTC
NA	NA	TRBV5-6	TRBJ1-1	CASSLFGWTEAFF	TGTGCCAGCAGCTTATTCGGTTGGACTGAAGCTTTCTTT
NA	NA	TRBV4-1	TRBJ1-1	CASSQDPTGPTEAFF	TGCGCCAGCAGCCAAGACCCCACAGGGCCCACTGAAGCTTTCTTT
NA	NA	TRBV7-2	TRBJ1-5	CASSFPGDQPQHF	TGTGCCAGCAGCTTTCCAGGGGACCAGCCCCAGCATTTT
TRBD1	NA	TRBV6-5	TRBJ1-1	CASSWTGGMNTEAFF	TGTGCCAGCAGTTGGACAGGGGGAATGAACACTGAAGCTTTCTTT
NA	NA	TRBV19	TRBJ2-3	CASSITVISTDTQYF	TGTGCCAGTAGTATAACGGTAATTAGCACAGATACGCAGTATTTT
TRBD1	NA	TRBV18	TRBJ2-7	CASSPPGTGSSEQYF	TGTGCCAGCTCACCACCCGGGACAGGTTCGTCCGAGCAGTACTTC
TRBD1	NA	TRBV27	TRBJ2-2	CASSSRGTNTGELFF	TGTGCCAGCAGTTCCAGGGGGACGAACACCGGGGAGCTGTTTTTT
TRBD1	NA	TRBV14	TRBJ2-7	CASSHRGLRNEQYF	TGTGCCAGCAGCCACAGGGGGCTCCGTAACGAGCAGTACTTC
NA	NA	TRBV7-5	TRBJ1-5	CVRSLGRGGNQPQHF	TGTGTCAGAAGCTTAGGGCGGGGGGGTAATCAGCCCCAGCATTTT
NA	NA	TRBV18	TRBJ2-6	CASSPVDSSSSGANVLTF	TGTGCCAGCTCACCAGTGGACAGCAGCAGTTCTGGGGCCAACGTCCTGACTTTC
NA	NA	TRBV6-5	TRBJ2-3	CASRPSSTDTQYF	TGTGCCAGCCGCCCTAGCTCTACAGATACGCAGTATTTT
TRBD1	NA	TRBV15	TRBJ2-7	CATSRDRGQGAKEQYF	TGTGCCACCAGCAGAGATAGGGGACAGGGGGCGAAGGAGCAGTACTTC
TRBD2	once	TRBV2	TRBJ2-3	CASRRLAASTDTQYF	TGTGCCAGCAGACGACTAGCGGCTAGCACAGATACGCAGTATTTT
TRBD2	NA	TRBV27	TRBJ2-7	CASSLFRSSGVYEQYF	TGTGCCAGCAGTTTGTTCCGGTCTAGCGGGGTCTACGAGCAGTACTTC
TRBD2	NA	TRBV4-2	TRBJ2-3	CASSQDPTGGDTDTQYF	TGTGCCAGCAGCCAAGATCCCACGGGGGGTGACACAGATACGCAGTATTTT
NA	NA	TRBV29-1	TRBJ2-4	CSVEAPLLAKNIQYF	TGCAGCGTTGAAGCCCCCCTACTAGCCAAAAACATTCAGTACTTC
NA	NA	TRBV5-4	TRBJ1-1	CASSPRENTEAFF	TGTGCCAGCAGCCCCAGGGAGAACACTGAAGCTTTCTTT
NA	NA	TRBV6-5	TRBJ2-7	CASSYQSLPNGEQYF	TGTGCCAGCAGTTATCAGTCCCTCCCGAACGGGGAGCAGTACTTC
TRBD1	NA	TRBV5-1	TRBJ1-2	CASSFLGEGQGTYGYTF	TGCGCCAGCAGCTTTTTGGGAGAGGGACAGGGGACCTATGGCTACACCTTC
NA	few	TRBV11-2	TRBJ1-3	CASSTHTGLGNTIYF	TGTGCCAGCAGCACCCATACAGGGCTGGGGAACACCATATATTTT
NA	NA	TRBV2	TRBJ1-1	CASSGIRGTEAFF	TGTGCCAGCAGTGGAATTAGAGGGACTGAAGCTTTCTTT
TRBD2	NA	TRBV9	TRBJ2-7	CASSGQLAGDGSQYF	TGTGCCAGCAGCGGTCAGCTAGCGGGGGACGGGTCGCAGTACTTC
TRBD2	once	TRBV4-1	TRBJ2-3	CASSLSGGAGDTQYF	TGCGCCAGCAGCCTTAGCGGGGGGGCGGGAGATACGCAGTATTTT
NA	NA	TRBV5-1	TRBJ2-1	CASSPLRQDFLYNEQFF	TGCGCCAGCAGCCCCCTTCGACAGGACTTCTTATACAATGAGCAGTTCTTC
TRBD1	NA	TRBV19	TRBJ1-6	CASSIARGLSPLHF	TGTGCCAGTAGTATCGCCAGGGGGCTATCACCCCTCCACTTT
TRBD1	few	TRBV6-6	TRBJ2-7	CASAYSGTGSYEQYF	TGTGCCAGCGCTTACTCCGGGACAGGGTCATACGAGCAGTACTTC
TRBD1	NA	TRBV2	TRBJ1-1	CASRGDRGEAFF	TGTGCCAGCAGAGGTGACAGGGGAGAAGCTTTCTTT
TRBD2	NA	TRBV11-2	TRBJ2-2	CASSLAAGGYTGELFF	TGTGCCAGCAGCTTAGCAGCGGGGGGGTACACCGGGGAGCTGTTTTTT
NA	NA	TRBV5-1	TRBJ1-3	CASGHPTGNTIYF	TGCGCCAGCGGGCACCCAACTGGAAACACCATATATTTT
NA	once	TRBV18	TRBJ1-4	CASSQRTGALFF	TGTGCCAGCTCACAGAGAACAGGTGCCCTGTTTTTT
NA	NA	TRBV27	TRBJ2-1	CASSFSVQVLNNEQFF	TGTGCCAGCAGTTTCAGCGTACAGGTCCTTAACAATGAGCAGTTCTTC